Listed below are T cell receptor beta chains from one sample, sequenced in a study of PD-L1 blockade in urothelial cancer. Clones were sequenced by immunoSEQ multiplex PCR, and TCRdb holds only the in-frame ones, with some missing. The table has more than 85,000 clones, 91% seen once. Sequencing used PBMCs, obtained around atezolizumab (anti-PD-L1) treatment. Receptor source: a woman of 80 years or more with urothelial cancer. Each CDR3 is given without its conserved first and last residue.

V gene	CDR3 protein
TRBV9	ASSPPSGGTQY
TRBV11-2	ASSPSEETQY
TRBV2	ASGGISTQETQY
TRBV6-5	ASRAGGSNEQF
TRBV6-5	ASRGTGVYGYT
TRBV4-1	ASSQGQGAQFNGYT
TRBV18	ASSPRHGADTEAF
TRBV6-5	ASSYSQGLSNQPQH
TRBV19	ASSTRQGNNQPQH
TRBV5-6	ASSLSGTAADTQY
TRBV19	ASSMMAGGGNEQF
TRBV2	ASSDPRQDPYEQY
TRBV29-1	SVGRGGQETQY
TRBV6-1	ASSRDSRSYEQY
TRBV9	ASSVGSFGNTIY
TRBV10-3	AISEPGNTEAF
TRBV4-1	ASSQPGTSGFRETQY
TRBV19	ASKAPQGPGGYT
TRBV14	ASSQVAGDPYEQY
TRBV19	ASSPDRTSVGETQY
TRBV10-3	AISEGGVLGNIQY
TRBV28	ASTEVGRGYT
TRBV2	ASSQRNEVNEQF
TRBV5-5	ASSLGLDSAYEQY
TRBV2	ASSENRFYT
TRBV5-4	ASSPREGLGTEAF
TRBV4-2	ASSQTSGSSYEQY
TRBV6-6	ATRDRAPADTQY
TRBV27	ASSSYLGRDRDNYGYT
TRBV6-5	ASSSPGGANTGELF
TRBV5-1	ASSLSSSGGQDTQY
TRBV19	ASRTEPRSKLF
TRBV7-8	ASSHRQGLNTEAF
TRBV9	ASSPGRGGQRGNTIY
TRBV10-1	ASTETGKTEAF
TRBV30	AWSVLALRNTEAF
TRBV5-1	ASSPGTSGEGETQY
TRBV11-2	ASSFRLAGHKTQY
TRBV2	ASSSRQGANTEAF
TRBV7-9	ASSFDAVHEQY
TRBV25-1	ASSPLTGEGSPLH
TRBV7-2	ASSFDRGLNQPQH
TRBV5-5	ASSSWDGGYSNQPQH
TRBV28	ASSFPGLAYEQY
TRBV5-8	ASSSDRIKDYT
TRBV6-6	ASSYSSGGSGKEAF
TRBV9	ASSVAPQGLMNTEAF
TRBV18	ASSPPNPSGNTIY